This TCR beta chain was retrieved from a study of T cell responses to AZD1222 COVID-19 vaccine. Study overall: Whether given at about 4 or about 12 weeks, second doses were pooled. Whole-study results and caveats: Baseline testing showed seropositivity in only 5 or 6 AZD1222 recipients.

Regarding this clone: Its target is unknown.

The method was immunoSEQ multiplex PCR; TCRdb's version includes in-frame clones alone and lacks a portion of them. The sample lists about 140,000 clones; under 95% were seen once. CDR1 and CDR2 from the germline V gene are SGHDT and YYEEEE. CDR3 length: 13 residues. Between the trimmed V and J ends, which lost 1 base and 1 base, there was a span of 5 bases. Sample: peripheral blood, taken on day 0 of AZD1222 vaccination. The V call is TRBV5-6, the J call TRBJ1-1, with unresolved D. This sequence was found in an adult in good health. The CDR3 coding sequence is TGTGCCAGCAGCTTGAAAGGGAACACTGAAGCTTTCTTT. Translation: CASSLKGNTEAFF.